The TCR beta chain under discussion was sequenced for a study of beta chain features in type 1 diabetes (dated by TCRdb to 2017 to 2018). Regarding the study in general: Patients and healthy donors did not differ in mean age, gender distribution, total cell number or subset yield. A total of roughly 99,000,000 sorted cells were examined across all samples, and the number of cells per subset was strongly correlated with RNA yield. In the study, recently diagnosed type 1 diabetes patients and matched healthy donors were compared on the TCRB repertoires of their sorted circulating CD4+ T cell subsets. Naive and central memory subsets were obtained from all 30 or so donors, but regulatory and stem cell-like memory subsets were isolated from only 8 patients and roughly 8 healthy donors. Results and caveats for the whole study, not just this receptor: Because cDNA was sequenced instead of genomic DNA, activated cells with high expression could be over-represented, although the groups did not differ in activation or CD3 levels. Shorter templates might be favored by PCR, yet because patient and control samples were amplified and corrected together, any such skew would affect both groups equally. Because the HLA sub-analyses included only small numbers of individuals, any influence of HLA type on TCRB rearrangement was left unresolved. In all four CD4+ subsets, TCRB CDR3 length was moderately but significantly shorter in type 1 diabetes patients. Naive, central memory and regulatory TCRB repertoires appeared to be more similar among patients than among healthy donors. At VDJ recombination sites, type 1 diabetes patients had fewer insertions and more deleted nucleotides, which implies abnormalities in thymic rearrangement.

All of the isolated RNA was reverse transcribed with the High Capacity cDNA Reverse Transcription Kit, so expressed TCRB transcripts were sequenced. Naive, central memory and regulatory T cell samples underwent deep immunoSEQ sequencing, averaging around 4 million total reads per sample. After sorted cells were lysed in RLT buffer, RNA was extracted with DNase-treated RNeasy Micro or Mini kits, with the choice depending on cell number. To prevent cross-contamination, every cell subset was processed on its own, while patient and healthy donor samples were processed together. The immunoSEQ multiplex PCR was used to amplify TCRB sequences from cDNA, yielding 87-bp fragments that span the CDR3 region. Sequencing of the amplicons was performed on the Illumina HiSeq platform. Per the original workflow: Synthetic template baselines were used to correct PCR bias computationally, reads within Hamming distance 2 were collapsed, and singletons that could not be merged were discarded. By aligning reads against IMGT, V, D and J genes, CDR3 length, and insertions or deletions at six rearrangement sites were assigned. Within each subset, clonotype counts were normalized to sorted cell number, after which true diversity and Gini coefficients were computed with the tcR R package. Repertoire sharing was quantified using the overlap coefficient calculated on TCRB nucleotide sequences. As a proxy for the pre-selection repertoire, out-of-frame TCRB sequences from naive cells were analyzed. This immuneACCESS table, as held by TCRdb, lists in-frame sequences with V and J called but not all clones. Of the missing ones, under half trace to an unresolved V gene in checked studies; the others have no known cause. V, J and clone size are taken as reported in that table, and D and trimming were inferred from the DNA itself. Present in this sample are 200,000 to 300,000 clones, more than 11% of which were seen just once. Together, the top ten hold roughly 0.02% of the sample.

A single peripheral blood draw of around 100 mL on average was collected from each donor into heparinised tubes. A BD FACSAria II was used to sort naive, central memory, regulatory and stem cell-like memory CD4+ T cells with a panel that included CD45RO, CCR7, CD25, CD127, CD95 and CD27. Every sorted population had a purity above 95%. PBMCs were separated immediately by Lymphoprep density gradient centrifugation and were stained directly, without being cultured. So that batch effects would be minimized, each experiment stained and sorted samples in pairs, pairing one healthy donor with one patient. Turning to this clone: Its antigen target is currently unknown. There are no base qualities to consult, and no much larger clone falls within one base.

V is pared back by 2 bases and J by 0 bases, with 8 bases lying between the germline termini. From a lookup of the germline V gene (reference sequence), CDR1 and CDR2 are MNHEY and SMNVEV. From the cysteine through the phenylalanine, the CDR3 covers 14 amino acids. The retained sequence is limited to the CDR3, 42 bases, with the frame set at the first base. The V and J segments used are TRBV27 and TRBJ2-7, with the D gene uncertain. The clonotype originates from a man aged 25-40 years with type 1 diabetes. Sample: naive CD4+ T cells from blood. Sample cell subset or site, as interpreted from the label and publication: true naive CD4+ T cells. Read as DNA, the sequence is TGTGCCAGCAGTTTACTACCAAGCTCCTACGAGCAGTACTTC. Translation gives CASSLLPSSYEQYF.